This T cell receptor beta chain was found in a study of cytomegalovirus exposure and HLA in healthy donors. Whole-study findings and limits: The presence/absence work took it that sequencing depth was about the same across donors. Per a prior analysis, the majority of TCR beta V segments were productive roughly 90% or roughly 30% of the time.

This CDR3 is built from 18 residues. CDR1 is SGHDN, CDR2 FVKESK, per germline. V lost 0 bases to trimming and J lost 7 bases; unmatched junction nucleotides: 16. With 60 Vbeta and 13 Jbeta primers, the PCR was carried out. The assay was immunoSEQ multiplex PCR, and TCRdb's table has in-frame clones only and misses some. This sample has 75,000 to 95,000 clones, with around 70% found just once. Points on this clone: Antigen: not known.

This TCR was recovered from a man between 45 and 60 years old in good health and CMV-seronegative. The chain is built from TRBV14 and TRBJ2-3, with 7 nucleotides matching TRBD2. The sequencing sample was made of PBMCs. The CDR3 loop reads CASSQDKEETSLVNTQYF. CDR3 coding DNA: TGTGCCAGCAGCCAAGATAAGGAGGAGACTAGCTTGGTAAATACGCAGTATTTT.